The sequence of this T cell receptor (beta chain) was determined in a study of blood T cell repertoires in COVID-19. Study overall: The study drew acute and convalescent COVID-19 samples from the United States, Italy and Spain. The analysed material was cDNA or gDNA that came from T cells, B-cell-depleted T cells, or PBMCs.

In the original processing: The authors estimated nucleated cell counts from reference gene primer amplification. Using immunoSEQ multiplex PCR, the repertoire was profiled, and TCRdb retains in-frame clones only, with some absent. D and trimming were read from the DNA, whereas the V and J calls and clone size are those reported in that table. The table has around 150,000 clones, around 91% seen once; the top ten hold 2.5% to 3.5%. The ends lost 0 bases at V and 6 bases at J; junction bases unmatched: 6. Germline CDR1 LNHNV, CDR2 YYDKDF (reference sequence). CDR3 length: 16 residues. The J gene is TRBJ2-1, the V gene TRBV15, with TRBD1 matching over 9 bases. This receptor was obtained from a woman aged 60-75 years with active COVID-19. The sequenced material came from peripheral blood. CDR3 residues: CATSREAGTGRNEQFF. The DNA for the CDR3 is TGTGCCACCAGCAGAGAGGCTGGGACAGGGCGCAATGAGCAGTTCTTC.